This T cell receptor (beta chain) originates from a study of PD-1 blockade in mismatch repair-deficient tumors. Overall study results and limits: After pembrolizumab, tumor-resident clones rose rapidly, then generally contracted before radiologic responses.

A word on this clone: The antigen is unknown.

J was trimmed by 6 bases and V by 2 bases; bases with no gene match: 9. Per the germline V gene, CDR1 is MNHEY and CDR2 is SVGAGI. The CDR3 runs to 16 residues. Some clones are missing from TCRdb's copy, which holds only in-frame ones; the method was immunoSEQ multiplex PCR. The sample has about 84,000 clones, over 70% seen once; the top ten hold just over 2.5%. The rearrangement links TRBV6-5 to TRBJ2-3; 9 positions agree with TRBD1. Sequencing was performed on peripheral blood, taken 12 weeks after starting pembrolizumab. The source is an adult with mismatch repair-deficient cancer. The CDR3 loop is CASSYGGQGKADTQYF. The CDR3 region has the DNA TGTGCCAGCAGTTACGGGGGACAGGGAAAGGCCGATACGCAGTATTTT.